The rows below give T cell receptor beta chains drawn from one sample of a study of cytomegalovirus exposure and HLA in healthy donors. Repertoires were generated with immunoSEQ multiplex PCR, while TCRdb's copy carries only in-frame clones and drops some. The table has 260,000 or so clones, more than 75% seen once. The sequencing input was PBMCs. These receptors all come from a man aged 18 to 30 in good health and CMV-seronegative. Both conserved end residues are part of each CDR3. The D gene is left open where the match is weak. Size values are once, few and many counts, or a class for expanded clones, and some rows have none.

J | size | D | V | DNA | CDR3
TRBJ2-7 | NA | TRBD2 | TRBV7-8 | TGTGCCAGCAGCAAGATACTAGCGGGAGGGATAGACGAGCAGTACTTC | CASSKILAGGIDEQYF
TRBJ1-2 | NA | NA | TRBV6-1 | TGTGCCAGCAGTGAATGGGCCGGCCCTTATGGCTACACCTTC | CASSEWAGPYGYTF
TRBJ2-1 | NA | NA | TRBV11-2 | TGTGCCAGCAGCTTAGGGATCACAGGAGAATACAATGAGCAGTTCTTC | CASSLGITGEYNEQFF
TRBJ2-3 | NA | NA | TRBV10-2 | TGCGCCAGCAGTGACTCGGGGACTTCAGATACGCAGTATTTT | CASSDSGTSDTQYF
TRBJ1-6 | once | TRBD1 | TRBV7-6 | TGTGCCAGCAGCCTACAGGGGGCGGATAATTCACCCCTCCACTTT | CASSLQGADNSPLHF
TRBJ1-2 | few | NA | TRBV9 | TGTGCCAGCAGCGGACAGGCTCGCTATGGCTACACCTTC | CASSGQARYGYTF
TRBJ1-2 | NA | TRBD1 | TRBV28 | TGTGCCAGCAGAAGACAGGGGCCCAAGTATGGCTACACCTTC | CASRRQGPKYGYTF
TRBJ2-5 | NA | NA | TRBV5-5 | TGTGCCAGCAGCTTGGGGGGCGAAGAGACCCAGTACTTC | CASSLGGEETQYF
TRBJ1-1 | NA | NA | TRBV6-5 | TGTGCCAGCCGATACCAGGGGACTGAAGCTTTCTTT | CASRYQGTEAFF
TRBJ1-3 | once | NA | TRBV6-6 | TGTGCCAGCAGGGCCGGGTCCACGTCCGGGAACACCATATATTTT | CASRAGSTSGNTIYF